A single sample is the source of the 17 T cell receptor beta chains below, sequenced in a study of blood T cell repertoires in COVID-19. Produced via immunoSEQ multiplex PCR; TCRdb's table is partial and in-frame only. Here the sample spans about 91,000 clones, around 88% being singletons. Sequences were obtained from peripheral blood. The receptors stem from a woman aged 70-85 years with acute or convalescent COVID-19.

Regarding this clone: The junction and the germline gene differ at one end; a read error may be behind it. The chain couples TRBV6-1 to TRBJ1-1, with no clear D. This CDR3 is built from 11 residues. Germline values: CDR1 MNHNS, CDR2 SASEGT. Written as DNA, the CDR3 is TGTGCCAGCAGGGAAGGGAGTGAAGCTTTCTTT. Translated, it gives CASREGSEAFF.

The V gene is TRBV7-2, the J gene TRBJ2-5, with D possibly being TRBD1 (6 bases). This CDR3 has 13 amino acids. With 3 bases removed from V and 3 bases from J, the gap between germline ends came to 8 bases. Germline V CDR1 and CDR2: SGHTA, FQGNSA. The CDR3: CASSFGQKETQYF. CDR3 DNA: TGTGCCAGCAGCTTTGGACAGAAAGAGACCCAGTACTTC.

This rearrangement joins TRBV7-9 to TRBJ2-1; 10 nucleotides agree with TRBD1. With 4 bases clipped from V and 0 bases from J, the junction kept 9 bases outside the gene matches. Germline V gives CDR1 SEHNR, CDR2 FQNEAQ (reference sequence). This CDR3 comprises 18 residues. The CDR3 loop is CASSSGQGRTASYNEQFF. CDR3 nucleotide sequence: TGTGCCAGCAGCTCGGGACAGGGGAGGACCGCCTCCTACAATGAGCAGTTCTTC.

The chain links TRBV25-1 to TRBJ2-7; D remains unclear. Trimming took 3 bases from V and 3 from J, leaving 12 bases between them. The germline CDR1 and CDR2 sequences are MGHDK and SYGVNS. The CDR3 runs 14 residues. The CDR3 protein is CASSETNPLYEQYF. CDR3 DNA sequence: TGTGCCAGCAGTGAGACAAACCCTCTCTACGAGCAGTACTTC.

This rearrangement joins TRBV7-2 to TRBJ1-5, with TRBD1 as a possible D gene (6 bases). CDR1 and CDR2 (germline): SGHTA, FQGNSA. The CDR3 loop spans 14 amino acids. The V gene lost 1 base and the J gene lost 7 bases, with 11 bases spanning the gap. The DNA for the CDR3 is TGTGCCAGCAGCTTAGAAGGGGGTACCCAGCCCCAGCATTTT. The encoded protein is CASSLEGGTQPQHF.

This chain joins TRBV24-1 and TRBJ2-1, with D maybe TRBD2 (6 bases). The CDR3 covers 14 residues. CDR1 is KGHDR and CDR2 is SFDVKD in the germline V gene. The V and J ends lost 4 bases and 4 bases respectively, with 10 bases between them. DNA of the CDR3: TGTGCCACCAGTGAAGGGACTTTTTACAATGAGCAGTTCTTC. Protein sequence: CATSEGTFYNEQFF.

The rearrangement uses TRBV15 and TRBJ1-2; TRBD1 might be the D (5 bases). V was clipped by 6 bases and J by 1 base, with 6 bases between them. Germline V gene lookup returns CDR1 LNHNV and CDR2 YYDKDF (reference sequence). This CDR3 is 12 amino acids long. The CDR3 nucleotides read TGTGCCACCAGAGGGGATAACTATGGCTACACCTTC. Translation gives CATRGDNYGYTF.

This chain uses TRBV9 with TRBJ1-6; TRBD1 agrees at 9 bases. Germline CDR1 reads SGDLS; CDR2 reads YYNGEE. Trimming at V came to 3 bases and at J to 13 bases, leaving 11 bases not matched to a gene. The length of the CDR3 is 15 residues. The CDR3 region is CASSGRDRAREPLHF. In nucleotides, the CDR3 is TGTGCCAGCAGCGGACGGGACAGGGCGCGCGAGCCCCTCCACTTT.

J is TRBJ2-2 and V is TRBV11-3; D may be TRBD1 (5 bases). The CDR3 sequence is 14 residues long. The germline V gene has CDR1 SGHNT and CDR2 YENEEA. V lost 5 bases and J 6 bases, leaving 13 bases between the germline ends. The CDR3 DNA sequence: TGTGCCAGCAGCCAAGGGTCAGGGCCCGGGGAGCTGTTTTTT. This gives the protein CASSQGSGPGELFF.

The chain joins TRBV6-1 to TRBJ1-2; D is unclear. CDR1 and CDR2 from the germline V gene are MNHNS and SASEGT. V was trimmed by 1 base and J by 4 bases, leaving 10 bases between them. The CDR3 is made up of 14 amino acids. CDR3 DNA sequence: TGTGCCAGCAGTGAAGGGGGTGGGAGCTATGGCTACACCTTC. Translation gives CASSEGGGSYGYTF.

V is TRBV4-1 and J is TRBJ1-2; 8 bases agree with TRBD1. V shed 0 bases and J 5 bases; nucleotides not matched to a gene: 14. This CDR3 has 18 residues. Germline-derived CDR1 and CDR2 are MGHRA and YSYEKL. The CDR3 loop is CASSQDGGRQGARYGYTF. CDR3 sequence (DNA): TGCGCCAGCAGCCAAGATGGAGGGCGGCAGGGGGCTCGGTATGGCTACACCTTC.

This clone has only one observation. This rearrangement joins TRBV15 to TRBJ2-7; 12 nucleotides agree with TRBD2. This CDR3 has 19 residues. Germline V gene lookup returns CDR1 LNHNV and CDR2 YYDKDF (reference sequence). V shed 5 bases, J shed 6 bases, and the junction held 20 bases outside the gene matches. CDR3: CATSFLGWGGTSGRSEQYF. The CDR3 DNA follows: TGTGCCACCAGCTTCCTCGGGTGGGGGGGGACTAGCGGGCGAAGCGAGCAGTACTTC. The full variable domain, with the rest looked up from reference TRBV15 and TRBJ2-7, is DAMVIQNPRYQVTQFGKPVTLSCSQTLNHNVMYWYQQKSSQAPKLLFHYYDKDFNNEADTPDNFQSRRPNTSFCFLDIRSPGLGDTAMYLCATSFLGWGGTSGRSEQYFGPGTRLTVT.

The chain recombines TRBV21-1 with TRBJ1-2; TRBD1 is the table's D call, not checked against the DNA. TRBV21-1 is designated a pseudogene. The CDR3 contains 14 residues. DNA of the CDR3: TGTGCCAGCAGCCCACGACATTCGATTAGTGGCTACACCTTC. Its translation: CASSPRHSISGYTF.

The chain carries TRBV28 and TRBJ2-1; a weak D match, TRBD1 (7 bases). Trimming removed 6 bases at V and 5 bases at J, with 17 bases between. The germline gives CDR1 MDHEN, CDR2 SYDVKM. This CDR3 comprises 15 residues. The CDR3 DNA is TGTGCCAGCAGAATGCGGGACAGAGAACACAATGAGCAGTTCTTC. Residues: CASRMRDREHNEQFF.

This chain joins TRBV9 and TRBJ1-2; D uncertain. Deletions cut 3 bases from V and 7 bases from J, with 10 bases between. The germline gives CDR1 SGDLS, CDR2 YYNGEE. CDR3 size: 12 residues. CDR3 amino acids: CASSETSGGYTF. The CDR3 DNA sequence: TGTGCCAGCAGCGAAACCAGTGGTGGCTACACCTTC.

Only one count was recorded for this clone. The chain carries TRBV3-1 (or the pseudogene TRBV3-2) and TRBJ2-2; the match to TRBD2 covers 8 bases. Germline CDR1 LGHDT, CDR2 YNNKEL (reference sequence). There are 15 residues in the CDR3. V shed 2 bases and J 6 bases; nucleotides not matched to a gene: 5. DNA for the CDR3: TGTGCCAGCAGCCAACGGGCTAGCGGGTCCGGGGAGCTGTTTTTT. Amino acid sequence: CASSQRASGSGELFF.

The V gene is TRBV4-1, the J gene TRBJ1-1, with D possibly being TRBD1 (5 bases). V was shortened by 2 bases and J by 4 bases, with 14 bases between the two germline ends. The germline gives CDR1 MGHRA, CDR2 YSYEKL. The CDR3 covers 15 residues. In nucleotides, the CDR3 is TGCGCCAGCAGCCAAAGTGGAACAGGTGCCACTGAAGCTTTCTTT. Translation: CASSQSGTGATEAFF.